The T cell receptor (beta chain) described here comes from a study of cytotoxic CD8 clonotypes in ibrutinib-treated CLL. The CDR3 loop spans 13 amino acids. Germline loops: CDR1 SGHVS, CDR2 FQNEAQ. V was shortened by 3 bases and J by 1 base, with 6 bases between the two germline ends. Overall study findings and caveats: Clonality grew at ibrutinib response; at progression, it decreased back toward baseline. Public clonotypes, found uncommonly, either contracted or stayed stable on treatment.

With respect to this clone: The target antigen is unknown.

Depths of 1 in 200,000 to 1 in 1 million T cells were the sequencing target. Libraries were prepared by immunoSEQ multiplex PCR; TCRdb keeps only in-frame clonotypes and omits some of them. The data hold approximately 5,900 clones, with roughly 74% observed a single time. The gene calls are TRBV7-8 and TRBJ1-1; no clear D gene. The sample was PBMCs, taken before ibrutinib treatment. This clonotype originated in a human donor with chronic lymphocytic leukemia. The CDR3 loop is CASSFNGNTEAFF. The CDR3 coding sequence is TGTGCCAGCAGCTTTAACGGGAACACTGAAGCTTTCTTT. Filled out from reference TRBV7-8 and TRBJ1-1, the complete variable domain reads GAGVSQSPRYKVAKRGQDVALRCDPISGHVSLFWYQQALGQGPEFLTYFQNEAQLDKSGLPSDRFFAERPEGSVSTLKIQRTQQEDSAVYLCASSFNGNTEAFFGQGTRLTVV.